This is a list of T cell receptor beta chains from one sample in a study of blood T cells in healthy people across ages. TCRdb re-analysed the 5' RACE reads in MiXCR, keeping a single row per CDR3 protein. The sample holds 1.5 million to 2 million distinct CDR3 sequences, around 48% seen once. Sequencing was done on a sample of blood. These receptors all stem from a woman aged 40 to 49 in good health. Each CDR3 is given with its conserved first and last residue. The D gene is left open where the match is weak. Some rows have no size entry. The others give once, few or many, or a class for an expanded clone.

J,size,D,V,length,DNA,CDR3
TRBJ1-4,few,.,TRBV4-3,16,TGCGCCAGCAGCCAAGATGTGGGAAGTTTAAATGAAAAACTGTTTTTT,CASSQDVGSLNEKLFF
TRBJ2-7,.,TRBD2,TRBV12-3/TRBV12-4,15,TGTGCCAGCTTCCCCGAGGGACTAGCGGGTTTCGAGCAGTACTTC,CASFPEGLAGFEQYF
TRBJ1-4,.,.,TRBV5-1,16,TGCGCCAGCAGCTCACAGGGTCGGCGGATGGGCGAAAAACTGTTTTTT,CASSSQGRRMGEKLFF
TRBJ2-7,few,.,TRBV4-3,15,TGCGCCAGCAGCAGTCGGTTCGGCGGTCCCTACGAGCAGTACTTC,CASSSRFGGPYEQYF
TRBJ2-7,once,.,TRBV7-9,12,TGTGCCAGCAGCTTCGGACTTTCCGAGCAGTACTTC,CASSFGLSEQYF
TRBJ2-4,.,TRBD1,TRBV27,15,TGTGCCAGCAGCAGGGACAGGGGGGCCAAAAACATTCAGTACTTC,CASSRDRGAKNIQYF
TRBJ1-6,.,.,TRBV7-9,16,TGTGCCAGCAGCTTAGCAAGGGCGCAGGACAATTCACCCCTCCACTTT,CASSLARAQDNSPLHF
TRBJ2-1,.,.,TRBV20-1,13,TGCAGTGCTAGGAAGTCTTCGAACAATGAGCAGTTCTTC,CSARKSSNNEQFF
TRBJ2-7,.,TRBD2,TRBV7-8,14,TGTGCCAGCAGCTTTTTAGCGGGGGCCGGGGAGCAGTACTTC,CASSFLAGAGEQYF
TRBJ2-5,few,.,TRBV28,11,TGTGCCAGCAGTTTAGGGGATCAGCAGTACTTC,CASSLGDQQYF
TRBJ2-7,.,TRBD1,TRBV25-1,15,TGTGCCAGCAGTGAATCCGGGACAGGGGGCCACGAGCAGTACTTC,CASSESGTGGHEQYF
TRBJ2-1,.,TRBD2,TRBV4-1,14,TGCGCCAGCAGCCATCCCGGGGGGGCCGATGAGCAGTTCTTC,CASSHPGGADEQFF
TRBJ2-1,few,.,TRBV28,16,TGTGCCAGCAGTTTAGGACGGGGGCTAGCGGCGAATGAGCAGTTCTTC,CASSLGRGLAANEQFF
TRBJ2-1,.,.,TRBV6-5,13,TGTGCCACCCAGAAAAGGGGGAACGATGAGCAGTTCTTC,CATQKRGNDEQFF
TRBJ2-1,few,.,TRBV11-1,17,TGTGCCAGCAGCCACCTACAGGGGGCAAGCGGGGGAAGGGAGCAGTTCTTC,CASSHLQGASGGREQFF
TRBJ2-1,.,.,TRBV9,15,TGTGCCAGCAGCGTAGAGCAGGTATCTTGGAATGAGCAGTTCTTC,CASSVEQVSWNEQFF
TRBJ2-7,few,.,TRBV6-6,16,TGTGCCAGCAGTTACGATGGGTGGGGGGGCAGTTACGAGCAGTACTTC,CASSYDGWGGSYEQYF
TRBJ1-6,.,.,TRBV2,17,TGTGCCAGCAGTGAAAAGGGAGAGGACACTCTGGATTCACCCCTCCACTTT,CASSEKGEDTLDSPLHF
TRBJ2-5,.,TRBD2,TRBV19,15,TGTGCCAGTAGTAGTCCGGGACTATACGCGGAGACCCAGTACTTC,CASSSPGLYAETQYF
TRBJ2-5,.,TRBD2,TRBV20-1,16,TGCAGTGCTAGAGAGACTAGCGGGGGGGCTAGAGAGACCCAGTACTTC,CSARETSGGARETQYF
TRBJ1-5,few,.,TRBV27,16,TGTGCCAGCAGCCTCGGTAAGGGTGTTGGAAATCAGCCCCAGCATTTT,CASSLGKGVGNQPQHF
TRBJ1-2,.,.,TRBV7-8,16,TGTGCCAGCAGCCGAACTCGGACAGCCAACCTATGGGGCTACACCTTC,CASSRTRTANLWGYTF
TRBJ2-4,.,.,TRBV5-4,11,TGTGCCAGCAGCTTGGGACGAGTGGAGTACTTC,CASSLGRVEYF
TRBJ2-1,.,TRBD2,TRBV28,17,TGTGCCAGCGCGAAAACTTCCCTAGCGGGCTACCACAATGAGCAGTTCTTC,CASAKTSLAGYHNEQFF
TRBJ2-7,.,TRBD2,TRBV18,13,TGTGCCAGCGCACAATTAGCGGGCCCCGAGCAGTACTTC,CASAQLAGPEQYF
TRBJ2-3,once,.,TRBV19,12,TGTGCCAGTAGTGATATGGCAGATACGCAGTATTTT,CASSDMADTQYF
TRBJ2-1,few,.,TRBV5-1,11,TGCGCCAGCAGCTTGGGACAGGCGCTGTTCTTC,CASSLGQALFF
TRBJ2-7,.,.,TRBV18,16,TGTGCCAGCTCCATTTCGACAGGGAGGCCTCTGTACGAGCAGTACTTC,CASSISTGRPLYEQYF
TRBJ2-3,.,TRBD2,TRBV4-2,18,TGTGCCAGCAGCCAAGGGGTTAGCGGGGGGGCTCCAACAGATACGCAGTATTTT,CASSQGVSGGAPTDTQYF
TRBJ2-1,.,.,TRBV27,15,TGTGCCAGCAGCGTGTCTCTGACTAGTTTAGATGAGCAGTTCTTC,CASSVSLTSLDEQFF
TRBJ2-1,.,.,TRBV4-1,16,TGCGCCAGCAGCCCTCTGCAGGGGCGCTCCTACAATGAGCAGTTCTTC,CASSPLQGRSYNEQFF
TRBJ1-5,.,.,TRBV12-3/TRBV12-4,13,TGTGCCAGCAGCTCGGCTAGCAATCAGCCCCAGCATTTT,CASSSASNQPQHF
TRBJ2-3,few,.,TRBV2,13,TGTGCCAGCAGTGACGATATCACAGATACGCAGTATTTT,CASSDDITDTQYF
TRBJ1-5,.,.,TRBV24-1,15,TGTGCCACCAGTGACCCGGACGCTAGCAATCAGCCCCAGCATTTT,CATSDPDASNQPQHF
TRBJ1-6,.,.,TRBV4-3,14,TGCGCCAGCAGCCTCGGCTTTAACGATTCACCCCTCCACTTT,CASSLGFNDSPLHF
TRBJ2-5,.,.,TRBV6-5,14,TGTGCCAGCAGGAACATGGGGTACGGGAAGACCCAGTACTTC,CASRNMGYGKTQYF
TRBJ2-3,.,TRBD2,TRBV28,15,TGTGCCAGCAGGGGGGGGAGTGGGGGCACAGATACGCAGTATTTT,CASRGGSGGTDTQYF
TRBJ2-4,few,.,TRBV28,15,TGTGCCAGCAGTATTCGACAGTTAGCCAAAAACATTCAGTACTTC,CASSIRQLAKNIQYF